This T cell receptor (beta chain) was identified during a study of cytomegalovirus exposure and HLA in healthy donors. V was pared by 4 bases and J by 5 bases, with 9 bases of the junction left unmatched. This CDR3 has 15 amino acids. Germline CDR1 is LGHNA and CDR2 is YSLEER. A multiplex PCR was run with 60 Vbeta primers and 13 Jbeta primers. Sequenced by immunoSEQ multiplex PCR; TCRdb stores in-frame clones only, minus some. The profile covers over 70,000 clones, with 76% appearing a single time and just over 1.4% taken by the ten largest. The material sequenced was PBMCs. The gene calls are TRBV4-3 and TRBJ1-2, with 8 bases fitting TRBD1. This sequence was found in a male donor in good health and CMV-seronegative. The CDR3 DNA sequence: TGCGCCAGCAGCCCACAAGACAGGGGAACATATGGCTACACCTTC. This translates into CASSPQDRGTYGYTF.